The rows below give T cell receptor beta chains drawn from one sample of a study of blood T cell repertoires in COVID-19. Here immunoSEQ multiplex PCR was the method, and the copy in TCRdb shows in-frame clones only, minus some. The table has roughly 35,000 clones, 70% to 90% seen once. The specimen sequenced was peripheral blood. All receptors come from a man in his 70s with acute or convalescent COVID-19. Both conserved end residues are part of each CDR3. Each record gives: V gene, J gene, D gene, clone size, CDR3 protein, CDR3 DNA. The D gene is left open where the match is weak. Rows may omit the clone size; those that give it use once, few, many or a size class.

V gene: TRBV5-1
J gene: TRBJ2-3
D gene: NA
clone size: NA
CDR3 protein: CASSVTGSLDTQYF
CDR3 DNA: TGCGCCAGCAGCGTTACAGGGAGCTTAGATACGCAGTATTTT

V gene: TRBV7-2
J gene: TRBJ2-5
D gene: NA
clone size: once
CDR3 protein: CASSFQVGHQETQYF
CDR3 DNA: TGTGCCAGCAGCTTCCAGGTCGGCCACCAAGAGACCCAGTACTTC

V gene: TRBV19
J gene: TRBJ2-7
D gene: TRBD2
clone size: NA
CDR3 protein: CASSISGDAYEQYF
CDR3 DNA: TGTGCCAGTAGTATAAGCGGGGACGCCTACGAGCAGTACTTC

V gene: TRBV19
J gene: TRBJ1-5
D gene: TRBD1
clone size: NA
CDR3 protein: CASSTTGTGRYQPQHF
CDR3 DNA: TGTGCCAGTAGTACCACCGGGACAGGGAGGTATCAGCCCCAGCATTTT

V gene: TRBV9
J gene: TRBJ2-5
D gene: NA
clone size: medium-sized
CDR3 protein: CARRGGGGPQETQYF
CDR3 DNA: TGCGCCCGCCGCGGAGGGGGGGGGCCCCAAGAGACCCAGTACTTC

V gene: TRBV5-5
J gene: TRBJ1-1
D gene: NA
clone size: NA
CDR3 protein: CASSFEDGTEAFF
CDR3 DNA: TGTGCCAGCAGCTTCGAGGATGGCACTGAAGCTTTCTTT

V gene: TRBV27
J gene: TRBJ2-1
D gene: TRBD2
clone size: NA
CDR3 protein: CASSSYSGRAGNDEQFF
CDR3 DNA: TGTGCCAGCAGTTCATATAGCGGGAGGGCCGGTAATGATGAGCAGTTCTTC

V gene: TRBV5-6
J gene: TRBJ1-5
D gene: NA
clone size: NA
CDR3 protein: CASSLTPPVGPGYF
CDR3 DNA: TGTGCCAGCAGCTTGACCCCCCCAGTGGGGCCCGGGTATTTT

V gene: TRBV4-3
J gene: TRBJ2-5
D gene: NA
clone size: once
CDR3 protein: CASSPRTPMMYQETQYF
CDR3 DNA: TGCGCCAGCAGCCCCCGGACACCTATGATGTACCAAGAGACCCAGTACTTC

V gene: TRBV19
J gene: TRBJ1-2
D gene: NA
clone size: NA
CDR3 protein: CASSIGTNYGYTF
CDR3 DNA: TGTGCCAGTAGTATAGGTACTAACTATGGCTACACCTTC

V gene: TRBV2
J gene: TRBJ1-4
D gene: NA
clone size: NA
CDR3 protein: CASSEGPVIDRPNEKLFF
CDR3 DNA: TGTGCCAGCAGTGAAGGGCCCGTTATAGACAGGCCTAATGAAAAACTGTTTTTT

V gene: TRBV28
J gene: TRBJ1-5
D gene: NA
clone size: NA
CDR3 protein: CASSLRQWNQPQHF
CDR3 DNA: TGTGCCAGCAGCTTAAGACAGTGGAATCAGCCCCAGCATTTT

V gene: TRBV28
J gene: TRBJ1-2
D gene: TRBD1
clone size: NA
CDR3 protein: CASSFTGGASYGYTF
CDR3 DNA: TGTGCCAGCAGTTTCACAGGGGGCGCGAGCTATGGCTACACCTTC

V gene: TRBV27
J gene: TRBJ2-3
D gene: TRBD2
clone size: NA
CDR3 protein: CASSPRDSGISDTQYF
CDR3 DNA: TGTGCCAGCAGTCCCCGGGATAGCGGGATCTCAGATACGCAGTATTTT

V gene: TRBV7-2
J gene: TRBJ1-2
D gene: NA
clone size: NA
CDR3 protein: CASRPQGSYGYTF
CDR3 DNA: TGTGCCAGCAGGCCACAGGGTTCCTATGGCTACACCTTC